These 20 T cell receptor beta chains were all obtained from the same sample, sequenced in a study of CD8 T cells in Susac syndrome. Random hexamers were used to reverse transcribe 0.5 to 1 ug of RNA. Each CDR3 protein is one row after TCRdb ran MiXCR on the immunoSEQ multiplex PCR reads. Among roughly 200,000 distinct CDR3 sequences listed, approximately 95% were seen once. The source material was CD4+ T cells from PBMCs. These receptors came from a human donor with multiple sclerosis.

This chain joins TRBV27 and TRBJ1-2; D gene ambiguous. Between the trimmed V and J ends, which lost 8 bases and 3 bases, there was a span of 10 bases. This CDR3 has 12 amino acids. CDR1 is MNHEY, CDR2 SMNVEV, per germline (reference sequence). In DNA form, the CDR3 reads TGTGCCAGCGCTGACCTCGACTATGGCTACACCTTC. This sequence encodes CASADLDYGYTF.

The CDR3 nucleotides read TGTGCCACCAGTGATGGGGGGGCCGGGGAGCTGTTTTTT. As protein: CATSDGGAGELFF. This chain links TRBV24-1 with TRBJ2-2, with 7 bases identical to TRBD2. V shed 3 bases, J shed 6 bases, and the junction held 0 bases outside the gene matches. The germline V gene has CDR1 KGHDR and CDR2 SFDVKD. This CDR3 comprises 13 residues.

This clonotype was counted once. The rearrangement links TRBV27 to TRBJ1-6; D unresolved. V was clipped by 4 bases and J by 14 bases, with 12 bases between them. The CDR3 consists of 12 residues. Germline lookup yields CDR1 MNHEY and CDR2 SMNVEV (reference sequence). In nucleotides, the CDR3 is TGTGCCAGCAGTTCCTCGACCGGGACCCTCCACTTT. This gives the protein CASSSSTGTLHF.

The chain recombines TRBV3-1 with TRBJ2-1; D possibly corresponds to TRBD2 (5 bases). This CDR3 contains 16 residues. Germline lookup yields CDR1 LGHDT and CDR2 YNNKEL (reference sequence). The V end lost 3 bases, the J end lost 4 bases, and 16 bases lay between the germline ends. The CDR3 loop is CASSHYGSSVYNEQFF. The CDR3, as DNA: TGTGCCAGCAGCCATTATGGGAGCAGCGTTTACAATGAGCAGTTCTTC.

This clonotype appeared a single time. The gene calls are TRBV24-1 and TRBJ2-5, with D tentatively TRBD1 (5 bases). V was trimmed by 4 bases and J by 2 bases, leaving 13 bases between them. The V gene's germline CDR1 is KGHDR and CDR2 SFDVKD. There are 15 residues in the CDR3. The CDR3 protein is CATSDSGHPQETQYF. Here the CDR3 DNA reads TGTGCCACCAGTGACTCTGGACACCCTCAAGAGACCCAGTACTTC.

In DNA, the CDR3 is TGCAGTGCGACGACGGACCGCTATGGCTACACCTTC. It codes for CSATTDRYGYTF. The rearrangement joins TRBV20-1 to TRBJ1-2; the D is unclear. The V gene lost 6 bases and the J gene lost 4 bases, with 12 bases spanning the gap. This CDR3 has 12 residues. CDR1 and CDR2 (germline): DFQATT, SNEGSKA (reference sequence).

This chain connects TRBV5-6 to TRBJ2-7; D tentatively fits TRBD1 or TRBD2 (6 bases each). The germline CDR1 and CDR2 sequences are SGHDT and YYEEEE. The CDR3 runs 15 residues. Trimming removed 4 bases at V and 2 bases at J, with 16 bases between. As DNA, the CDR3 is TGTGCCAGCAGCCGGATCGGGGGCGCGGCCTACGAGCAGTACTTC. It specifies CASSRIGGAAYEQYF.

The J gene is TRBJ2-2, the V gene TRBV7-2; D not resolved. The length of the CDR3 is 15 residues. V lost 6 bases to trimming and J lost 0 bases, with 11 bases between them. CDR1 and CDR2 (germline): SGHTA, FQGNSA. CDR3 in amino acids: CASRGSRTNTGELFF. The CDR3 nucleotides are TGTGCCAGCAGGGGGTCGAGGACGAACACCGGGGAGCTGTTTTTT. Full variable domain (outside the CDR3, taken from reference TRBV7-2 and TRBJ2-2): GAGVSQSPSNKVTEKGKDVELRCDPISGHTALYWYRQSLGQGLEFLIYFQGNSAPDKSGLPSDRFSAERTGGSVSTLTIQRTQQEDSAVYLCASRGSRTNTGELFFGEGSRLTVL.

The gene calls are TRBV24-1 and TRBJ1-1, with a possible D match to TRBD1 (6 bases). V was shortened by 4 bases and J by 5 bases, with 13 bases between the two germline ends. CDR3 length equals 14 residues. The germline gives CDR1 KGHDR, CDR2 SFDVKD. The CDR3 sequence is CATSDSRGGTEAFF. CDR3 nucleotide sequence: TGTGCCACCAGTGACTCCCGAGGGGGAACTGAAGCTTTCTTT.

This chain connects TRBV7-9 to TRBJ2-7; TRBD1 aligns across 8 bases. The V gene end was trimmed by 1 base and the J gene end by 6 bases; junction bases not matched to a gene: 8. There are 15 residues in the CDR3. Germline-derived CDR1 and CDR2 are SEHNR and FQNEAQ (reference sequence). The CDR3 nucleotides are TGTGCCAGCAGCTTAGGTCCAGGGGGCGGATCCGAGCAGTACTTC. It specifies CASSLGPGGGSEQYF.

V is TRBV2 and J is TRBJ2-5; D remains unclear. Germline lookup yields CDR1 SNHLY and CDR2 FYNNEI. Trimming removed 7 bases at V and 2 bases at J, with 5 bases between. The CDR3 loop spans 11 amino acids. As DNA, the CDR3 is TGTGCCAGCAATCTACAAGAGACCCAGTACTTC. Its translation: CASNLQETQYF.

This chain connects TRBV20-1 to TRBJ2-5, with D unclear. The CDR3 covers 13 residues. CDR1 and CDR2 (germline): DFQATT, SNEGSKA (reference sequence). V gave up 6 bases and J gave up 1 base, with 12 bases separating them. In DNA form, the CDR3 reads TGCAGTGCCCTACGAGATACCCAAGAGACCCAGTACTTC. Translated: CSALRDTQETQYF.

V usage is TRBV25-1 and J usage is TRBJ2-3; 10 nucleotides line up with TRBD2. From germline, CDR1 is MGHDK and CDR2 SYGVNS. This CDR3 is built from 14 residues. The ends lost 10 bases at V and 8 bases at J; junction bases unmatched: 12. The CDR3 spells CATQLAGVEGTQYF. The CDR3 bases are TGTGCCACCCAGCTAGCGGGGGTGGAAGGTACGCAGTATTTT.

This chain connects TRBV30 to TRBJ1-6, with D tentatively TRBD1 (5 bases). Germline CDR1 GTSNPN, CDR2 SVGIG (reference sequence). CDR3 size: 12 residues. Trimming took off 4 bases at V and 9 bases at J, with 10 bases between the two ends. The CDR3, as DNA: TGTGCCTGGACCGCAGGGCTTTCACCCCTCCACTTT. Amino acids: CAWTAGLSPLHF.

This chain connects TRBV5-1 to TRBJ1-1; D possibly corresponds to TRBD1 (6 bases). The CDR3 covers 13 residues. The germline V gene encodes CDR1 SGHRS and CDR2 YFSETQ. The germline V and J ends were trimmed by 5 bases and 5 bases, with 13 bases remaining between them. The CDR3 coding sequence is TGCGCCAGCAGTAAATACAGGGAAACTGAAGCTTTCTTT. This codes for CASSKYRETEAFF.

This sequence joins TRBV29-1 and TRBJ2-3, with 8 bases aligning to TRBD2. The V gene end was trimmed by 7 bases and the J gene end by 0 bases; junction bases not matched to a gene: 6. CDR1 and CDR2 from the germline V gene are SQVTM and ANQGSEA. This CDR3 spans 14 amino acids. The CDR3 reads CSALAGTSTDTQYF. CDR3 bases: TGCAGCGCTTTAGCGGGGACTAGCACAGATACGCAGTATTTT.

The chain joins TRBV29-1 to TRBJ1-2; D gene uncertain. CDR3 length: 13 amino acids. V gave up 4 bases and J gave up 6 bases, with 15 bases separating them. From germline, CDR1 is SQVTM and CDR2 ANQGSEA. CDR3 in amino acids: CSVAPRLTNGYTF. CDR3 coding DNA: TGCAGCGTTGCCCCCCGACTAACCAATGGCTACACCTTC.

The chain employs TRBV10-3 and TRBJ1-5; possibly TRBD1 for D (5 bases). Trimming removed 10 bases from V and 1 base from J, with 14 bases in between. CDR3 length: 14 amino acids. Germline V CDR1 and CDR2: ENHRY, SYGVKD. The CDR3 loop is CATGPRESNQPQHF. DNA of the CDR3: TGTGCCACGGGGCCCAGGGAGAGCAATCAGCCCCAGCATTTT.

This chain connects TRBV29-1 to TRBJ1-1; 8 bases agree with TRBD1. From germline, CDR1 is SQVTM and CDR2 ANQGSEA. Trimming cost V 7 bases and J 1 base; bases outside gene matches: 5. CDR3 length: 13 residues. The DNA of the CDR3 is TGCAGCGGCCAGGGGGCTTGGAACACTGAAGCTTTCTTT. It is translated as CSGQGAWNTEAFF.

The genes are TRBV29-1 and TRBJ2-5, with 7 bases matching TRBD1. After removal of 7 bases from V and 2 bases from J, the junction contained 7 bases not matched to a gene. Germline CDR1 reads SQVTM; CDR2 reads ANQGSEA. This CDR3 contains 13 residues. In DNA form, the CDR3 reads TGCAGCGGACGACAGGGCAGGCAAGAGACCCAGTACTTC. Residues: CSGRQGRQETQYF.